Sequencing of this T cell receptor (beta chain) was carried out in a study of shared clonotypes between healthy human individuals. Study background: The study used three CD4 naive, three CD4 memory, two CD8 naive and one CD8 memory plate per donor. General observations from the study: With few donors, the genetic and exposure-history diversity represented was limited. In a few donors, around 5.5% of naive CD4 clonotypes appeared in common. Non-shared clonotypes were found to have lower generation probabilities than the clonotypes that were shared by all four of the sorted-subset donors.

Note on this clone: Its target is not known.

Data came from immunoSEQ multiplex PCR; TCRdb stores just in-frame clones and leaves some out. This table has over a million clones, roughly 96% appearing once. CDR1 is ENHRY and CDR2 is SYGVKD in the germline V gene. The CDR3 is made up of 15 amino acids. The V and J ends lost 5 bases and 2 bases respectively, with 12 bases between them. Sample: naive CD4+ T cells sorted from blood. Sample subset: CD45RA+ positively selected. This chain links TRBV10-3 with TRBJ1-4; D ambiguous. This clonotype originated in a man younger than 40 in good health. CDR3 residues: CAISSPTGTNEKLFF. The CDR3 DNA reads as TGTGCCATCAGTAGCCCGACGGGGACTAATGAAAAACTGTTTTTT.